This section outlines one T cell receptor (beta chain) sequence together with its context. This clonotype turned up a few times. Its antigen remains unidentified. The input lacks base qualities; no much larger clone sits a single base away. Sequencing took place on an Illumina NovaSeq 6000. Using 5'RACE with constant-segment primers, TCRalpha and TCRbeta cDNA libraries were constructed, with sample barcodes and unique molecular identifiers added in the process. Trizol reagent was used to extract RNA from every sample. Libraries were amplified in two PCR steps, with a second sample barcode and Illumina TruSeq adapters added in the second step. Sequencing of libraries was performed on an Illumina NovaSeq with 2 x 150 bp paired-end reads. Processing in the source paper ran as follows. Reads were demultiplexed and collapsed into UMI-guided consensus sequences with migec v1.2.7. Using mixcr v2.1.11, UMI consensuses were aligned to TRA and TRB V and J templates and then assembled into clonotypes. Expanded or contracted clonotypes were those called significant by both edgeR and NoisET, with noise models trained on biological replicates. For edgeR calls, a false discovery rate-adjusted p below 0.01 and a log2 fold-change threshold of 1 were applied. As an exploratory analysis of dynamics, max-normalized trajectories of the 1000 most abundant clonotypes were examined by PCA with hierarchical clustering. Separately sequenced CD4+ and CD8+ repertoires were used to assign a CD4 or CD8 phenotype to each responding clone. The raw public reads went through TCRdb reprocessing: fastp at Q25, MiXCR clone calling, in-frame beta chains kept. Rows merge per CDR3 protein into single entries with the most common DNA and genes. The authors' filters were not applied to this entry. The sample includes roughly 450,000 distinct CDR3 sequences, with 15% to 20% observed a single time. Of the sample, 10% to 15% falls within the top ten clones.

V ends up 0 bases short and J 8 bases short, with an unmatched junction base count of 11. Measured from the cysteine to the phenylalanine, the CDR3 is 17 residues long. The retained sequence is limited to the CDR3, 51 bases, with the frame set at the first base. Per the germline V gene, LGHNA is the CDR1 and YSLEER is the CDR2. The data were obtained in a study of T-cell memory formation after mild COVID-19 (dated by TCRdb to about 2021). Context from the whole study: TCR sequence clusters from the two donors were found to be largely donor specific. In a couple of donors, T-cell clones that expanded and contracted after mild COVID-19 were followed by sequencing TCRalpha and TCRbeta repertoires longitudinally. Two young, previously healthy adult volunteers made up the cohort, one male and one female.

What the work shows at the level of the full study, not this receptor alone: Contracting CD4+ clones were found mainly in CM and EM memory subsets, while CD8+ clones were enriched in EMRA. The detection of some responding clones in pre-infection memory suggests that pre-existing cross-reactive memory T cells joined the SARS-CoV-2 response. Only a couple of mild cases were covered by the study, and larger cohorts that include severe cases with pre-infection samples were considered necessary. From day 15 to 85, contracting clones showed balanced CD4/CD8 phenotypes, whereas a second wave of clones that expanded from day 15 to 37 leaned towards CD4+. SARS-CoV-2 specificity of the second-wave clones peaking on day 37 was not confirmed.

Ficoll-Paque density gradient centrifugation was used to isolate PBMCs. The clonotype comes from an adult woman who had mild COVID-19 (a few samples of this study predate the infection). The sample titles of this study are shuffled in the database, so cell type and time point are left out; the donor was told from shared clones. Sequenced sample: PBMCs or a T cell subset sorted from them (not recorded which). The chain couples TRBV4-3 to TRBJ2-1; 9 junctional bases match TRBD2. The CDR3 region has the sequence CASSQDQIAGGQHEQFF. The DNA sequence is as follows: TGCGCCAGCAGCCAAGATCAAATTGCGGGAGGGCAACATGAGCAGTTCTTC.